What follows are 12 T cell receptor beta chains derived from one specimen sequenced in a study of early T cells in non-severe SARS-CoV-2 infection. MiXCR was run by TCRdb on the 5' RACE reads, yielding one entry per CDR3 protein. The table includes fewer than 30,000 distinct CDR3 sequences, roughly 5% detected once. Material: whole blood. The receptors come from an adult who was a healthcare worker with PCR-confirmed SARS-CoV-2 infection or an uninfected control (not recorded which).

This clonotype was seen a few times. The V call is TRBV7-2, the J call TRBJ2-1; the D gene is possibly TRBD2 (5 bases). Germline CDR1 reads SGHTA; CDR2 reads FQGNSA. V gave up 3 bases and J gave up 7 bases, with 13 bases separating them. There are 14 residues in the CDR3. In DNA, the CDR3 is TGTGCCAGCAGCTTTGATAGCGTCGGAAATGAGCAGTTCTTC. It codes for CASSFDSVGNEQFF.

This clonotype was seen ten or more times. This rearrangement joins TRBV5-4 to TRBJ1-1, with a weak D call TRBD1 (5 bases). The V gene lost 0 bases and the J gene lost 0 bases, with 6 bases spanning the gap. Germline V gene sequence: CDR1 SGHNT, CDR2 YYREEE (reference sequence). CDR3 length: 14 residues. The CDR3 nucleotides are TGTGCCAGCAGCTTGGAGGGGCTGAACACTGAAGCTTTCTTT. The encoded protein is CASSLEGLNTEAFF.

This clonotype was recorded at least ten times. The CDR3 protein is CASSGFPRGGRADTQYF. The CDR3 DNA is TGTGCCAGCAGTGGATTCCCCCGGGGGGGCAGGGCTGATACGCAGTATTTT. V gene TRBV6-1 combines with J gene TRBJ2-3; TRBD2 aligns across 8 bases. J was trimmed by 6 bases and V by 4 bases; bases with no gene match: 15. CDR1 is MNHNS and CDR2 is SASEGT in the germline V gene. This CDR3 is built from 17 residues.

This clonotype was observed a few times. The chain joins TRBV11-2 to TRBJ2-3; no clear D gene. CDR1 is SGHAT and CDR2 is FQNNGV in the germline V gene. The V and J ends lost 2 bases and 0 bases respectively, with 9 bases between them. This CDR3 contains 15 residues. The DNA for the CDR3 is TGTGCCAGCAGCTTATCGTGGGTTAGCACAGATACGCAGTATTTT. Amino acid sequence: CASSLSWVSTDTQYF.

The J gene is TRBJ2-7, the V gene TRBV4-3; a weak D match, TRBD1 (5 bases). V was shortened by 0 bases and J by 2 bases, with 11 bases between the two germline ends. The CDR3 extends over 15 amino acids. Germline V gives CDR1 LGHNA, CDR2 YSLEER. CDR3 coding DNA: TGCGCCAGCAGCCAAGATCCCAGGGAAACCTACGAGCAGTACTTC. Translation gives CASSQDPRETYEQYF.

This clonotype came up many times. The CDR3, as DNA: TGCGCCAGCAGCTTGGTATTCGGAGCCTACGAGCAGTACTTC. Residues: CASSLVFGAYEQYF. This sequence joins TRBV5-1 and TRBJ2-7; D not certain. V lost 0 bases and J 2 bases, leaving 9 bases between the germline ends. This CDR3 is built from 14 residues. CDR1 and CDR2 (germline): SGHRS, YFSETQ.

This chain links TRBV5-4 with TRBJ1-2; 9 positions agree with TRBD1. The V segment lost 3 bases and the J segment 4 bases; nucleotides outside the gene matches: 10. In germline, CDR1 is SGHNT, CDR2 YYREEE (reference sequence). The CDR3 extends over 16 amino acids. The CDR3 nucleotides read TGTGCCAGCAGCTCGGATCTCCGGGACAGGGTCTATGGCTACACCTTC. Translated: CASSSDLRDRVYGYTF.

This clonotype was counted once. An end of the junction differs from the germline gene, which may be a read error. This chain uses TRBV11-2 with TRBJ2-3; D uncertain. Germline CDR1 reads SGHAT; CDR2 reads FQNNGV. The CDR3 loop spans 15 amino acids. The CDR3 region is CVSSLGQASTDTQYF. CDR3 sequence (DNA): TGTGTCAGCAGCTTAGGCCAAGCCAGCACAGATACGCAGTATTTT.

This clonotype was counted ten times or more. The V call is TRBV3-1, the J call TRBJ2-7; 12 bases line up with TRBD2. This CDR3 is built from 15 residues. CDR1 and CDR2 (germline): LGHDT, YNNKEL (reference sequence). V lost 4 bases, J lost 2 bases, and 3 bases stayed unmatched. This chain's CDR3 is CASSPRTSGAYEQYF. The CDR3 DNA follows: TGTGCCAGCAGCCCCAGGACTAGCGGGGCCTACGAGCAGTACTTC.

In nucleotides, the CDR3 is TGCGCCAGCAGCTTTTTTGGGGGGACTGAAGCTTTCTTT. Translating gives CASSFFGGTEAFF. V is TRBV5-1 and J is TRBJ1-1; tentative D call: TRBD1 (5 bases). Germline V gene data show CDR1 as SGHRS and CDR2 as YFSETQ. This CDR3 is built from 13 residues. The germline V and J ends were trimmed by 2 bases and 5 bases, with 10 bases remaining between them.

This clonotype was recorded many times. The gene calls are TRBV12-3 or TRBV12-4 and TRBJ2-7, with unresolved D. This CDR3 has 13 residues. Trimming took off 7 bases at V and 2 bases at J, with 12 bases between the two ends. The CDR3 spells CASTRGEAYEQYF. The CDR3 DNA is TGTGCCAGCACTCGTGGTGAGGCCTACGAGCAGTACTTC.

DNA for the CDR3: TGTGCCAGTAGTATGGGCTCCTACGAGCAGTACTTC. It is translated as CASSMGSYEQYF. The chain uses TRBV19 and TRBJ2-7; D remains unclear. This CDR3 contains 12 residues. Trimming stripped 3 bases from V and 0 bases from J, with 3 bases between. Looked up from germline, CDR1 is LNHDA and CDR2 is SQIVND (reference sequence).